A selection of T cell receptor beta chains follows, all from one sample in a study of neurological immune-mediated disorders. Each CDR3 protein gets one entry after TCRdb re-called the 5' RACE reads with MiXCR. The table lists 25,000 to 35,000 distinct CDR3 sequences, 4.6% of them singletons, with under 25% in the top ten. The sequenced material came from PBMCs. These receptors came from a man aged 18 to 29 in good health. Each CDR3 is given with its conserved first and last residue. The D gene is left open where the match is weak. Where a row states a size, it is once, few, many or the class of an expanded clone; other rows omit it.

D gene | clone size | J gene | V gene | CDR3 DNA | CDR3 protein
NA | many | TRBJ1-2 | TRBV20-1 | TGCAGTGCTACTCAGGGGTCTGAGGACTATGGCTACACCTTC | CSATQGSEDYGYTF
NA | many | TRBJ1-5 | TRBV20-1 | TGCAGTGCTATAGGGACACTGCTGGTCGAGCCCCAGCATTTT | CSAIGTLLVEPQHF
TRBD2 | many | TRBJ2-2 | TRBV7-8 | TGTGCCAGCAGCTGGCAACCTCGGGGGGGTTACACCGGGGAGCTGTTTTTT | CASSWQPRGGYTGELFF
NA | many | TRBJ2-1 | TRBV14 | TGTGCCAGCAGCAGTTCCGATGAGCAGTTCTTC | CASSSSDEQFF
NA | many | TRBJ2-7 | TRBV7-2 | TGTGCCAGCAGCCCAACGGGAAACTCCTACGAGCAGTACTTC | CASSPTGNSYEQYF
NA | NA | TRBJ2-2 | TRBV20-1 | TGCAGTGCTAGAGTCCGGCAGGGGGGGACCGGGGAGCTGTTTTTT | CSARVRQGGTGELFF
NA | many | TRBJ2-2 | TRBV12-3/TRBV12-4 | TGTGCCAGCAGTTGGTCGGGAAGGACCGGGGAGCTGTTTTTT | CASSWSGRTGELFF
NA | many | TRBJ2-3 | TRBV20-1 | TGCAGTGCTAGAGATATCGGGGCAGATACGCAGTATTTT | CSARDIGADTQYF
TRBD2 | many | TRBJ2-1 | TRBV7-3 | TGTGCCAGCAGCTTATCCGGAGCGGGGGGGCTGAATGAGCAGTTCTTC | CASSLSGAGGLNEQFF
TRBD2 | many | TRBJ2-5 | TRBV19 | TGTGCCAGTAGTCCCTGGACTAGCGGACAAGAGACCCAGTACTTC | CASSPWTSGQETQYF
NA | many | TRBJ1-1 | TRBV29-1 | TGCAGCGTCCGACGGACAGCAGATATGAACACTGAAGCTTTCTTT | CSVRRTADMNTEAFF
NA | many | TRBJ2-4 | TRBV7-2 | TGTGCCAGCAGCTTAGGAGGTCCCGGGGACATTCAGTACTTC | CASSLGGPGDIQYF
NA | many | TRBJ2-7 | TRBV2 | TGTGCCAGCAGAAGGGGGGACTACGAGCAGTACTTC | CASRRGDYEQYF
TRBD1 | many | TRBJ1-5 | TRBV6-2/TRBV6-3 | TGTGCCAGCAGTTACTCCCGGGACAGACTAAGCAGGGAGCCCCAGCATTTT | CASSYSRDRLSREPQHF
NA | many | TRBJ2-1 | TRBV5-6 | TGTGCCAGCAGCTTGGGGGGTCGAGGGGCTGACGAGCAGTTCTTC | CASSLGGRGADEQFF
TRBD1 | NA | TRBJ2-1 | TRBV6-2/TRBV6-3 | TGTGCCGCCTACTCCGGGACAGGGGACGTCCATGAGCAGTTCTTC | CAAYSGTGDVHEQFF
NA | many | TRBJ1-3 | TRBV7-2 | TGTGCCAGCAGCTTAGGGAGCTCGAGCTCTGGAAACACCATATATTTT | CASSLGSSSSGNTIYF
TRBD2 | many | TRBJ2-3 | TRBV7-6 | TGTGCCAGCAGCTGGTCGGGGGGGGTCACAGATACGCAGTATTTT | CASSWSGGVTDTQYF
NA | many | TRBJ2-7 | TRBV5-6 | TGTGCCAGCAGCGAAATAGGGGGATCCGAGCAGTACTTC | CASSEIGGSEQYF
TRBD1 | many | TRBJ1-1 | TRBV19 | TGTGCCAGTAGTTTCAGGGGGCCCTCCCTTAACACTGAAGCTTTCTTT | CASSFRGPSLNTEAFF
TRBD1 | many | TRBJ1-6 | TRBV10-3 | TGTGCCATCAGTGAATCGAGACAGGGCAATTCACCCCTCCACTTT | CAISESRQGNSPLHF
NA | many | TRBJ2-7 | TRBV10-3 | TGTGCCATCAGTGATTCCGGGACCTCGTACGAGCAGTACTTC | CAISDSGTSYEQYF
NA | many | TRBJ2-7 | TRBV6-2/TRBV6-3 | TGTGCCAGCAGTTTTGGGCCCTACGACGAGCAGTACTTC | CASSFGPYDEQYF
NA | many | TRBJ1-4 | TRBV20-1 | TGCAGTGCTAGAGGGCCGCCGGAGGGTGAAAAACTGTTTTTT | CSARGPPEGEKLFF
TRBD1 | many | TRBJ2-7 | TRBV7-6 | TGTGCCAGCAGCTTAGGGGGGACAGCGAACGAGCAGTACTTC | CASSLGGTANEQYF
NA | many | TRBJ2-5 | TRBV9 | TGTGCCAGCAGCGTAGCGGGTGGGGCGAGGGAGACCCAGTACTTC | CASSVAGGARETQYF
NA | many | TRBJ1-6 | TRBV18 | TGTGCCAGCTCTTTGAACGGACCCCTCCACTTT | CASSLNGPLHF
NA | many | TRBJ1-2 | TRBV11-1 | TGTGCCAGCAGCCCCCAGGGTTTCTATGGCTACACCTTC | CASSPQGFYGYTF
TRBD1 | many | TRBJ1-5 | TRBV7-8 | TGTGCCAGCAGCACGACAGGGGGCAATCAGCCCCAGCATTTT | CASSTTGGNQPQHF
TRBD1 | many | TRBJ1-4 | TRBV18 | TGTGCCAGCTCACCTAGACAGGGCGGTCTTGAAAAACTGTTTTTT | CASSPRQGGLEKLFF
TRBD1 | many | TRBJ1-2 | TRBV5-1 | TGCGCCAGCAGCCCCGGACAGGCCTCTAACTATGGCTACACCTTC | CASSPGQASNYGYTF
NA | many | TRBJ1-1 | TRBV6-5 | TGTGCCAGCAGTTACTCCCGGGCGGGGAACACTGAAGCTTTCTTT | CASSYSRAGNTEAFF
NA | many | TRBJ1-1 | TRBV5-1 | TGCGCCAGCAGCTTGGGGGCGGCAGCCGAAGCTTTCTTT | CASSLGAAAEAFF
NA | many | TRBJ2-7 | TRBV21-1 | TGTGCCAGCAGGAGAGGCAGGCAGAGCTCCTACGAGCAGTACTTC | CASRRGRQSSYEQYF
NA | many | TRBJ2-3 | TRBV7-9 | TGTGCCAGCAGCTTAAATCTGGGGCCAGATACGCAGTATTTT | CASSLNLGPDTQYF
NA | many | TRBJ2-3 | TRBV4-3 | TGCGCCAGCAGCCAGCCCGGCACAGATACGCAGTATTTT | CASSQPGTDTQYF
NA | many | TRBJ2-3 | TRBV5-5 | TGTGCCAGCAGCTTGGACCCCACAGATACGCAGTATTTT | CASSLDPTDTQYF
NA | many | TRBJ1-2 | TRBV11-2 | TGTGCCAGCAGCTTAGTTGGCGATTACTATGGCTACACCTTC | CASSLVGDYYGYTF
NA | many | TRBJ1-3 | TRBV6-6 | TGTGCCAGCAGTTACTCCCCAGGCTTCTCTGGAAACACCATATATTTT | CASSYSPGFSGNTIYF
TRBD1 | many | TRBJ2-2 | TRBV5-5 | TGTGCCAGCAGCTCATTACAGGGGACCGGGGAGCTGTTTTTT | CASSSLQGTGELFF
TRBD1 | medium-sized | TRBJ1-1 | TRBV10-3 | TGTGCCATCATTGGACAGGGGAGCACTGAAGCTTTCTTT | CAIIGQGSTEAFF